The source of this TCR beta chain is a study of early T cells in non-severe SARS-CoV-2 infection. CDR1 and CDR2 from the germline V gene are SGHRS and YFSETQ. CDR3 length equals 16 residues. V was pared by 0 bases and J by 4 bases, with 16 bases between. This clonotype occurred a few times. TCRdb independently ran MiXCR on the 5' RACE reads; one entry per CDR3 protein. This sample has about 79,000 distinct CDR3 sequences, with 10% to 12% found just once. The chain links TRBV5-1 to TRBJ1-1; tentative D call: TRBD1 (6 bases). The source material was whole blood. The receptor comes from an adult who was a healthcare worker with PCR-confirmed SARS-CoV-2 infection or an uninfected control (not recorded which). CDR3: CASSLAIGGFITEAFF. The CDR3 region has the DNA TGCGCCAGCAGCTTGGCCATAGGGGGATTCATCACTGAAGCTTTCTTT.